This T cell receptor beta chain came from a study of blood T cell repertoires in COVID-19. Only one count was recorded for this clone. Deletions cut 2 bases from V and 5 bases from J, with 10 bases between. Germline lookup yields CDR1 SEHNR and CDR2 FQNEAQ (reference sequence). This CDR3 has 13 amino acids. In the original workflow: Quantification of nucleated cells was approximated via reference gene primer amplification. Profiled with immunoSEQ multiplex PCR; TCRdb holds only in-frame clones, not every one. V, J and clone size are those of that table, while D and trimming were read from the DNA. The sample yields 250,000 to 350,000 clones, 86% seen once.

The V gene is TRBV7-9, the J gene TRBJ2-7; unclear D gene. This clonotype was obtained from a woman aged 25 to 39 who had recovered from COVID-19. Sequencing was carried out using peripheral blood. CDR3 nucleotide sequence: TGTGCCAGCAGCTTATTCGGGTTGGACGAGCAGTACTTC. As protein: CASSLFGLDEQYF.